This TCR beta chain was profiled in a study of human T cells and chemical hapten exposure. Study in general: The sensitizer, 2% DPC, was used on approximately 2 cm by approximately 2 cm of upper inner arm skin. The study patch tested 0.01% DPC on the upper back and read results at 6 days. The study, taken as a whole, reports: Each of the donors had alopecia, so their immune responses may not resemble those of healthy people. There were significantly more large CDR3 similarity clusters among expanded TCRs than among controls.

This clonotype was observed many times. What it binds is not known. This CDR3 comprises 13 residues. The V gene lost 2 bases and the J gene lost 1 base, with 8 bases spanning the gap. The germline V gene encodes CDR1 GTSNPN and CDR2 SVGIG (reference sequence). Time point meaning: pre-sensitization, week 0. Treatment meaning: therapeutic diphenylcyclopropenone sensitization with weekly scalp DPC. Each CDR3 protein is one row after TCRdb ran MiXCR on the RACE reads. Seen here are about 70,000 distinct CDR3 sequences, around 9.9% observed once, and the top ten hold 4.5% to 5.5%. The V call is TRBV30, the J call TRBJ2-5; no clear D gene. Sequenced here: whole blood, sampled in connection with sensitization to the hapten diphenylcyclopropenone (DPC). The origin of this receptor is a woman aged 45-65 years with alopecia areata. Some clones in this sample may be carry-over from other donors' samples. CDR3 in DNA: TGTGCCTGGAGTAACAACCCCCAAGAGACCCAGTACTTC. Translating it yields CAWSNNPQETQYF.